Each of the 14 T cell receptor beta chains below was sequenced from the same sample in a study of shared clonotypes between healthy human individuals. The method was immunoSEQ multiplex PCR; TCRdb's version includes in-frame clones alone and lacks a portion of them. Altogether roughly 500,000 clones are present, about four fifths being singletons, with the ten largest covering about an eighth. Sequenced: PBMCs. Every receptor here comes from a woman aged 35 to 49 in good health. Some clones in this sample may be carry-over from other donors' samples.

A few counts support this clone. The rearrangement uses TRBV4-1 and TRBJ1-2; no firm D call. Per the germline V gene, CDR1 is MGHRA and CDR2 is YSYEKL. V was trimmed by 0 bases and J by 5 bases, leaving 16 bases between them. The CDR3 extends over 16 amino acids. The CDR3 protein is CASSQEHRVSDYGYTF. The CDR3 DNA reads TGCGCCAGCAGCCAAGAACATCGGGTATCGGATTATGGCTACACCTTC.

V and J are TRBV11-3 and TRBJ2-5; no definite D call. The length of the CDR3 is 12 residues. Germline-derived CDR1 and CDR2 are SGHNT and YENEEA. V was cut by 3 bases and J by 0 bases, with 2 bases left in between. The CDR3 coding sequence is TGTGCCAGCAGCTTGGACCAAGAGACCCAGTACTTC. It yields the protein CASSLDQETQYF.

This sequence joins TRBV18 and TRBJ2-5; D possibly matches TRBD1 or TRBD2 (5 bases each). CDR1 KGHSH and CDR2 LQKENI come from the germline V gene. V was shortened by 3 bases and J by 5 bases, with 25 bases between the two germline ends. CDR3 size: 18 residues. The CDR3 protein is CASSPPLASSVGAETQYF. CDR3 coding DNA: TGTGCCAGCTCACCGCCCCTCGCGAGTAGCGTTGGGGCGGAGACCCAGTACTTC.

This clone appeared a single time. The V and J genes are TRBV10-2 and TRBJ2-1, with 10 bases identical to TRBD2. The CDR3 has 13 residues. CDR1 is WSHSY and CDR2 is SAAADI in the germline V gene. V gave up 11 bases and J gave up 5 bases; unmatched junction bases: 6. CDR3 residues: CAAASGSNNEQFF. Here the CDR3 DNA reads TGCGCCGCGGCTAGCGGGAGTAACAATGAGCAGTTCTTC.

The V and J genes are TRBV7-3 and TRBJ1-2; D is unclear. CDR3 size: 13 residues. V dropped 5 bases and J dropped 4 bases, with 11 bases sitting between them. Per the germline V gene, CDR1 is SGHTA and CDR2 is FQGTGA. The DNA for the CDR3 is TGTGCCAGCAGCGCCGATCTAGGCTATGGCTACACCTTC. It specifies CASSADLGYGYTF.

The chain couples TRBV15 to TRBJ2-1; D might be TRBD1 (5 bases). The V gene's germline CDR1 is LNHNV and CDR2 YYDKDF (reference sequence). The V end was cut by 0 bases, the J end by 12 bases, with 21 bases between. The CDR3 has 16 amino acids. The CDR3 loop reads CATSRDSATDQRGQFF. CDR3 nucleotides: TGTGCCACCAGCAGAGATTCCGCGACAGATCAACGCGGGCAGTTCTTC.

This clone was observed a handful of times. CDR3 loop: CASSSGLAGVFGQYF. CDR3 nucleotide sequence: TGTGCCAGCAGTTCGGGACTAGCGGGAGTGTTTGGGCAGTACTTC. The chain is built from TRBV27 and TRBJ2-7, with 14 bases identical to TRBD2. The CDR3 runs to 15 residues. In germline, CDR1 is MNHEY, CDR2 SMNVEV (reference sequence). Unmatched junction bases numbered 8, after V lost 4 bases and J lost 9 bases.

This chain connects TRBV7-3 to TRBJ1-1, with a weak D call TRBD1 (5 bases). V was cut by 2 bases and J by 7 bases, with 14 bases left in between. CDR3 size: 14 residues. Germline V gene lookup returns CDR1 SGHTA and CDR2 FQGTGA. The CDR3 DNA reads as TGTGCCAGCAGCTTAGTTGGGGGAAGTAATGAAGCTTTCTTT. Amino acid sequence: CASSLVGGSNEAFF.

The chain is built from TRBV18 and TRBJ2-2; 9 nucleotides line up with TRBD1. The V gene end was trimmed by 6 bases and the J gene end by 1 base; junction bases not matched to a gene: 3. The CDR3 loop spans 15 amino acids. Germline assignment: CDR1 KGHSH and CDR2 LQKENI. CDR3 amino acids: CASSRDRENTGELFF. CDR3 bases: TGTGCCAGCTCCCGGGACAGGGAGAACACCGGGGAGCTGTTTTTT. The whole variable domain, remainder taken from reference TRBV18 and TRBJ2-2, is NAGVMQNPRHLVRRRGQEARLRCSPMKGHSHVYWYRQLPEEGLKFMVYLQKENIIDESGMPKERFSAEFPKEGPSILRIQQVVRGDSAAYFCASSRDRENTGELFFGEGSRLTVL.

This clone is a singleton in its sample. This chain's CDR3 is CASSLVGQGTSYEQYF. CDR3 coding DNA: TGTGCCAGCAGCTTAGTAGGACAGGGGACGTCCTACGAGCAGTACTTC. The gene calls are TRBV11-2 and TRBJ2-7, with TRBD1 matching over 9 bases. The CDR3 totals 16 residues. Germline V CDR1 and CDR2: SGHAT, FQNNGV. J lost 1 base, V lost 1 base, and 5 bases had no gene match.

This clone has at least ten counts. The V call is TRBV29-1, the J call TRBJ2-7; 10 bases match TRBD2. Trimming at V came to 4 bases and at J to 6 bases, leaving 12 bases not matched to a gene. This CDR3 is built from 15 residues. Germline V gene data show CDR1 as SQVTM and CDR2 as ANQGSEA. The CDR3 reads CSVGSASGSLAEQYF. Here the CDR3 DNA reads TGCAGCGTTGGGAGCGCTAGCGGGAGTCTCGCCGAGCAGTACTTC.

Only one count was recorded for this clone. The rearrangement links TRBV5-4 to TRBJ2-1, with TRBD2 matching over 11 bases. Losses at the gene ends were 4 bases for V and 4 bases for J; bases not matched to a gene: 7. The CDR3 is 16 amino acids. Germline CDR1 SGHNT, CDR2 YYREEE (reference sequence). This CDR3 is CASSPSGTSGYNEQFF. CDR3 nucleotide sequence: TGTGCCAGCAGCCCGTCCGGGACTAGCGGATACAATGAGCAGTTCTTC.

A single count supports this clone. This sequence joins TRBV11-1 and TRBJ2-7; 11 nucleotides match TRBD2. Germline assignment: CDR1 SGHAT and CDR2 FQDESV (reference sequence). Trimming cost V 2 bases and J 2 bases; bases outside gene matches: 2. The CDR3 is 15 residues long. The CDR3 nucleotides read TGTGCCAGCAGCTTACTAGCGGGAGGCACCTACGAGCAGTACTTC. This codes for CASSLLAGGTYEQYF. The whole variable domain, filled in from reference TRBV11-1 and TRBJ2-7, reads EAEVAQSPRYKITEKSQAVAFWCDPISGHATLYWYRQILGQGPELLVQFQDESVVDDSQLPKDRFSAERLKGVDSTLKIQPAELGDSAMYLCASSLLAGGTYEQYFGPGTRLTVT.

This clone has only one observation. CDR3 bases: TGTGCCACCCGAACTAGCGGGAACCCGCGCCCCAAAAACATTCAGTACTTC. Residues: CATRTSGNPRPKNIQYF. The chain employs TRBV28 and TRBJ2-4; 10 bases line up with TRBD2. Trimming removed 10 bases from V and 2 bases from J; junction bases left unmatched: 14. CDR3 length: 17 amino acids. The V gene's germline CDR1 is MDHEN and CDR2 SYDVKM.